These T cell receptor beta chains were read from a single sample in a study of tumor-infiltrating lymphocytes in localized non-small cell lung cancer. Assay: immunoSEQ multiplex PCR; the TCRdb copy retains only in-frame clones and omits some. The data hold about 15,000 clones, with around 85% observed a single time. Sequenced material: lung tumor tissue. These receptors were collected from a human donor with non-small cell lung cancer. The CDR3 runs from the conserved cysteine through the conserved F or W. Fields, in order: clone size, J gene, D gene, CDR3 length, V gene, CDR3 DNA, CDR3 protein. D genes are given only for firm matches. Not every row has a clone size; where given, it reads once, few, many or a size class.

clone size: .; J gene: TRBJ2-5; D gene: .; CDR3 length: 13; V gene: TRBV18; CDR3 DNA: TGTGCCAGCTCACGAAGGACTACAGAGACCCAGTACTTC; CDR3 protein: CASSRRTTETQYF
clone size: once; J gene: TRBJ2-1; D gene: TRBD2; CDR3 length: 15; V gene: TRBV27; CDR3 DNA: TGTGCCAGCAGTCCCCGGACTAGCGGGGTCCGAGAGCAGTTCTTC; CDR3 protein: CASSPRTSGVREQFF
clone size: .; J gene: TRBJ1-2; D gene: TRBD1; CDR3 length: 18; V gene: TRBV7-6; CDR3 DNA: TGTGCCAGCAGCTTAGGTCTAAGACAGGGGGCGGAGGGCTATGGCTACACCTTC; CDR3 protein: CASSLGLRQGAEGYGYTF
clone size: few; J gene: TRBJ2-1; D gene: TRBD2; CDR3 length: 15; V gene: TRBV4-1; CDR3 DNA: TGCGCCAGCAGCATACTAGCGGGGGCCCCGAATGAGCAGTTCTTC; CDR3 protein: CASSILAGAPNEQFF
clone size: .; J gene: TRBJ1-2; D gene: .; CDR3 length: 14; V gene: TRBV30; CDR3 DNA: TGTGCCTGGAGTGTACTTTCCGATAGAGAGGGCTACACCTTC; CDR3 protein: CAWSVLSDREGYTF
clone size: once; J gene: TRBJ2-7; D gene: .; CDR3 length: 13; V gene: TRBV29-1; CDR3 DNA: TGCAGCGTTCAAGGATTTTGGAACTACGAGCAGTACTTC; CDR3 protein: CSVQGFWNYEQYF
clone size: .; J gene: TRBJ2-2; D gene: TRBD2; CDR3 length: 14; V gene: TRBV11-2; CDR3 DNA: TGTGCCAGCAGCTCGACTAGCCAGGCCGGGGAGCTGTTTTTT; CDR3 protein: CASSSTSQAGELFF
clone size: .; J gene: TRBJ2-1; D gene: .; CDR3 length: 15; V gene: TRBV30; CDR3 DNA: TGTGCCTGGAGTGTAGAGCGGCAGCGACACAATGAGCAGTTCTTC; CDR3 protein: CAWSVERQRHNEQFF
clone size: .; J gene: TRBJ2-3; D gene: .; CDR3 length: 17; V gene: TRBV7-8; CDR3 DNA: TGTGCCAGCAGCTTAGATCGGGGACCGAGGGGTACAGATACGCAGTATTTT; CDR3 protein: CASSLDRGPRGTDTQYF
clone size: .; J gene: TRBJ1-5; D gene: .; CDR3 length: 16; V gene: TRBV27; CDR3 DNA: TGTGCCAGCAGTTTATTGGCGGCGAATAGCAATCAGCCCCAGCATTTT; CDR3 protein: CASSLLAANSNQPQHF
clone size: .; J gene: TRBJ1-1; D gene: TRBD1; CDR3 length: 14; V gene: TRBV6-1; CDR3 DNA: TGTGCCAGCAGTCCGGACAGGGGGAGGCCTGAAGCTTTCTTT; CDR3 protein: CASSPDRGRPEAFF
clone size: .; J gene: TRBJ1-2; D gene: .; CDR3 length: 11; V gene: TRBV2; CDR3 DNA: TGTGCCAGCGGCGACAGCTATGGCTACACCTTC; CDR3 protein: CASGDSYGYTF
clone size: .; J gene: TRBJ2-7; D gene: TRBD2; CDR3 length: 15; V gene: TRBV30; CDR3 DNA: TGTGCCTGGAGTGCTGATAGCGGGAGGGCTTCCGAGCAGTACTTC; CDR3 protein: CAWSADSGRASEQYF
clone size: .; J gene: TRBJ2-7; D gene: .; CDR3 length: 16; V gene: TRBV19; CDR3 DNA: TGTGCCAGTAGTACCTGGGGCGGGGCGAGGAGCTACGAGCAGTACTTC; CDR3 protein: CASSTWGGARSYEQYF
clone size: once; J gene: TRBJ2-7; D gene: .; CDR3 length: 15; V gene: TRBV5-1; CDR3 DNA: TGCGCCAGCAGCTTGAGCGGCGGTTCGAACTACGAGCAGTACTTC; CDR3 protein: CASSLSGGSNYEQYF
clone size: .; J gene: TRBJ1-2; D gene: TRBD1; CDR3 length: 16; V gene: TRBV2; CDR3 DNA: TGTGCCAGCAGCGTGGTACAGGGGCCAGCTGGTTATGGCTACACCTTC; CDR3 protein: CASSVVQGPAGYGYTF
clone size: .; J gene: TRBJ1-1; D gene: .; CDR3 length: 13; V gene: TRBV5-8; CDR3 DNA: TGTGCCAGCGGTCGTTGGATGAACACTGAAGCTTTCTTT; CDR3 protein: CASGRWMNTEAFF
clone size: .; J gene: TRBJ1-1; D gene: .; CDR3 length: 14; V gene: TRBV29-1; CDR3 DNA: TGCAGCGTTGTAAGGTCCGGGGGGATTATTGAAGCTTTCTTT; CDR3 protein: CSVVRSGGIIEAFF
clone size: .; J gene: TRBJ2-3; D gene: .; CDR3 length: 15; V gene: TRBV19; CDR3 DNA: TGTGCCAGTAGCCGGGATCCCGGCAGCACAGATACGCAGTATTTT; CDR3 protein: CASSRDPGSTDTQYF
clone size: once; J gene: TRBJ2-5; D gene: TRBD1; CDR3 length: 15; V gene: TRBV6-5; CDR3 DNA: TGTGCCAGCAGTTCCGGACAGGGGGCGCTTGAGACCCAGTACTTC; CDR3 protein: CASSSGQGALETQYF
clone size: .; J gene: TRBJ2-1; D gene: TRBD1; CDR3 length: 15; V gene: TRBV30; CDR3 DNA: TGTGCCTGGAGTCTACCGGGACAGGCAAACAATGAGCAGTTCTTC; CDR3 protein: CAWSLPGQANNEQFF
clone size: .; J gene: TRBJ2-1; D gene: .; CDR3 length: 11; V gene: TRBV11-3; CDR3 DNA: TGTGCCAGCAGCTTAGGGGCCGAGCAGTTCTTC; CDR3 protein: CASSLGAEQFF
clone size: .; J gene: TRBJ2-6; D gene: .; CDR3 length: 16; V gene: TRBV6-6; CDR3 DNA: TGTGCCAGCAGTTACCCCCAGGGCTCTGGGGCCAACGTCCTGACTTTC; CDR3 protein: CASSYPQGSGANVLTF
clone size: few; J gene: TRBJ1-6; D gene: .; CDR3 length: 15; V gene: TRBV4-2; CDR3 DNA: TGTGCCAGCAGCCAAGTCGCCAGGGGAAGGTCACCCCTCCACTTT; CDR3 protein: CASSQVARGRSPLHF
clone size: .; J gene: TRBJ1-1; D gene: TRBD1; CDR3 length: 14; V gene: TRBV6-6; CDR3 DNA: TGTGCCAGCAGTTACTCCTGGGACAGAAACGAAGCTTTCTTT; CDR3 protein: CASSYSWDRNEAFF
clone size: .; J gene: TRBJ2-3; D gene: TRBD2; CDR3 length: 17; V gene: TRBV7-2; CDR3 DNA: TGTGCCAGCAGCTTATTGCGCGGGAGGGGTGGCACAGATACGCAGTATTTT; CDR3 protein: CASSLLRGRGGTDTQYF
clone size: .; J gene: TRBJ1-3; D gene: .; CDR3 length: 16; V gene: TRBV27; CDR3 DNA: TGTGCCAGCAGTTTATCGGGACGGAGCTCTGGAAACACCATATATTTT; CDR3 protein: CASSLSGRSSGNTIYF
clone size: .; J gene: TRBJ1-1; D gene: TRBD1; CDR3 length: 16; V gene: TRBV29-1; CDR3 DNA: TGCAGCGTTGAAGCAGGGTTAGTAGGGGGCGGCACTGAAGCTTTCTTT; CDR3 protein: CSVEAGLVGGGTEAFF
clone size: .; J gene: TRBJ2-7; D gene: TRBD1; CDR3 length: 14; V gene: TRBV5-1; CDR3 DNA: TGCGCCAGCAGCCCTGGGGACAGGGGTTTCGAGCAGTACTTC; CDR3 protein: CASSPGDRGFEQYF
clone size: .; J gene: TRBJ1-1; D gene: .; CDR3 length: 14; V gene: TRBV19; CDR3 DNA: TGTGCCAGTAGTATCGACAGGAGTGGGGCTGAAGCTTTCTTT; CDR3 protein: CASSIDRSGAEAFF
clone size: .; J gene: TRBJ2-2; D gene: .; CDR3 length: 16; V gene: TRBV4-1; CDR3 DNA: TGCGCCAGCAGCCAAGGAATGACAGCGAACACCGGGGAGCTGTTTTTT; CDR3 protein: CASSQGMTANTGELFF
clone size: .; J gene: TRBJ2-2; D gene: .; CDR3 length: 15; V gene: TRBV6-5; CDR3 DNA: TGTGCCAGCAGTTACTCCCTCGTTCCCACCGGGGAGCTGTTTTTT; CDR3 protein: CASSYSLVPTGELFF
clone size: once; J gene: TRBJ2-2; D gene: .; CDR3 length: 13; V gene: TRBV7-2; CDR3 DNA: TGTGCCAGCAGCTTGATGGACACCGGGGAGCTGTTTTTT; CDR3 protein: CASSLMDTGELFF
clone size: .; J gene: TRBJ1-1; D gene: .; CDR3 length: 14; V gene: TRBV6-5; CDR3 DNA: TGTGCCAGCAGTTCCGCGGGGTGGAGAACTGAAGCTTTCTTT; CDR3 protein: CASSSAGWRTEAFF
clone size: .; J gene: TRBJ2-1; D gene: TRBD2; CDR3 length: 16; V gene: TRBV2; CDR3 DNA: TGTGCCAGCAGTGAGGAGGCGGGAGAGGTTTACAATGAGCAGTTCTTC; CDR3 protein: CASSEEAGEVYNEQFF
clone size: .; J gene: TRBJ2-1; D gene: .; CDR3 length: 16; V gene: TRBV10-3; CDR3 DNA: TGTGCCATCAGTGAGTGGGGGTACCGCTCCTACAATGAGCAGTTCTTC; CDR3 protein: CAISEWGYRSYNEQFF
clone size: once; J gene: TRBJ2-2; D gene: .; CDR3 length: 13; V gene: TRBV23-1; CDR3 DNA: TGCGCCAGCAGACCTACAGGGACCGGGGAGCTGTTTTTT; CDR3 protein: CASRPTGTGELFF
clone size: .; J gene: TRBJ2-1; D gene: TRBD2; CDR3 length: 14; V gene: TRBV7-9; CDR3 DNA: TGTGCCAGCAGTGTGAGCGGGAGTTACAATGAGCAGTTCTTC; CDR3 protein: CASSVSGSYNEQFF
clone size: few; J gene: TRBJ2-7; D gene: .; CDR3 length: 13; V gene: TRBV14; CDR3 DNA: TGTGCCAGCAGCCAAGATCGGTCCTACGAGCAGTACTTC; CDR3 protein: CASSQDRSYEQYF
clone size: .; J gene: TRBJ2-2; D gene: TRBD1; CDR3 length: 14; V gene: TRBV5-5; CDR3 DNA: TGTGCCAGCAGCTTGGGGACAGGGACCGGGGAGCTGTTTTTT; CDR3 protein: CASSLGTGTGELFF
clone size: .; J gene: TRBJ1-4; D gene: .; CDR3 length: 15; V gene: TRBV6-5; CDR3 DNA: TGTGCCAGCAGTTACTCCGGGTATTCTAATGAAAAACTGTTTTTT; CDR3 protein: CASSYSGYSNEKLFF
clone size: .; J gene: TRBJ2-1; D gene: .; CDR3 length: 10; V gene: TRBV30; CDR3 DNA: TGTGCCTGTGGGGTGTTAGAGCAGTTCTTC; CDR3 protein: CACGVLEQFF
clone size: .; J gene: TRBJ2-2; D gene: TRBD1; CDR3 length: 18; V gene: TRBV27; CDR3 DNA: TGTGCCAGCAGTTCGATAGGGGGGTCCAGGGGGCACACCGGGGAGCTGTTTTTT; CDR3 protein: CASSSIGGSRGHTGELFF